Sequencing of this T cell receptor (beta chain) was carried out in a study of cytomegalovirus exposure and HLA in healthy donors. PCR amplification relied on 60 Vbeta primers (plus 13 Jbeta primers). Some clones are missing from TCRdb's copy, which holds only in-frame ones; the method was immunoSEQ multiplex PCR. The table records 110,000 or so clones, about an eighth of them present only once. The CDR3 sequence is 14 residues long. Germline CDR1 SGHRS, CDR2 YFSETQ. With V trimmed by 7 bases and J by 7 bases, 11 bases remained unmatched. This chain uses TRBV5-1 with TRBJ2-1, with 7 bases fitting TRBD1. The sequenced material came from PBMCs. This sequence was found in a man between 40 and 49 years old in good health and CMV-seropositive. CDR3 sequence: CASVDRARGNEQFF. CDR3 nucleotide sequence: TGCGCCAGCGTAGACAGGGCCCGGGGTAATGAGCAGTTCTTC.